The rows below give T cell receptor beta chains drawn from one sample of a study of T-cell reconstitution after alpha-beta-depleted transplantation in children. TCRdb ran MiXCR on the PCR reads and lists one entry per CDR3 protein. The sample gives 230,000 or so distinct CDR3 sequences, around 11% of which show up once; around 2.5% is in the top ten. The specimen comprised PBMCs from the stem cell graft donor, sampled from the stem cell graft. These receptors all come from a human donor who donated a stem cell graft to a child with acute lymphoblastic leukemia. Each CDR3 is given with its conserved first and last residue. Fields, in order: D gene, clone size, V gene, J gene, CDR3 DNA, CDR3 protein. D genes are given only for firm matches. Where a row states a size, it is once, few, many or the class of an expanded clone; other rows omit it.

d_call: TRBD1
clone_size: .
v_call: TRBV6-5
j_call: TRBJ2-7
cdr3_nt: TGTGCCAGCACTTGGACAGGTTCCTACGAGCAGTACTTC
cdr3_aa: CASTWTGSYEQYF

d_call: .
clone_size: few
v_call: TRBV4-3
j_call: TRBJ2-3
cdr3_nt: TGCGCCAGCAGCCAAGATCTAGAGTCGGATACGCAGTATTTT
cdr3_aa: CASSQDLESDTQYF

d_call: TRBD2
clone_size: many
v_call: TRBV19
j_call: TRBJ2-1
cdr3_nt: TGTGCCAGTAGTATAGATAGCGGGAGGCCATACAATGAGCAGTTCTTC
cdr3_aa: CASSIDSGRPYNEQFF

d_call: .
clone_size: many
v_call: TRBV9
j_call: TRBJ1-4
cdr3_nt: TGTGCCAGCAGCCTAGAAAGCGGGAGTTTTAATGAAAAACTGTTTTTT
cdr3_aa: CASSLESGSFNEKLFF

d_call: .
clone_size: many
v_call: TRBV7-2
j_call: TRBJ1-6
cdr3_nt: TGTGCCAGCAGCTTAGAAGGGACTATAGGTTCACCCCTCCACTTT
cdr3_aa: CASSLEGTIGSPLHF

d_call: .
clone_size: many
v_call: TRBV20-1
j_call: TRBJ1-1
cdr3_nt: TGCAGTGCCGGGGGACGGCGGAAAAGTGAAGCTTTCTTT
cdr3_aa: CSAGGRRKSEAFF

d_call: TRBD1
clone_size: many
v_call: TRBV28
j_call: TRBJ1-3
cdr3_nt: TGTGCCAGCAGAAATACAGGGGGCTCTGGAAACACCATATATTTT
cdr3_aa: CASRNTGGSGNTIYF

d_call: .
clone_size: many
v_call: TRBV6-1
j_call: TRBJ2-7
cdr3_nt: TGTGCCAGCAACCCTCGGCCGGCCCATGTCTACGAGCAGTACTTC
cdr3_aa: CASNPRPAHVYEQYF

d_call: .
clone_size: many
v_call: TRBV7-2
j_call: TRBJ2-1
cdr3_nt: TGTGCCAGCAGCCCGTCGTCCTACAGTGAGCAGTTCTTC
cdr3_aa: CASSPSSYSEQFF

d_call: .
clone_size: .
v_call: TRBV5-1
j_call: TRBJ2-7
cdr3_nt: TGCGCCAGCAGCTTGGCTTCAGGGAACGAGCAGTACTTC
cdr3_aa: CASSLASGNEQYF

d_call: .
clone_size: .
v_call: TRBV30
j_call: TRBJ2-7
cdr3_nt: TGTGCCTGTAAACACAGGTCCTACGAGCAGTACTTC
cdr3_aa: CACKHRSYEQYF